Included here is one TCR beta chain sequence, with context. Its antigen remains unknown. Different DNA sequences within this sample yield the same CDR3. This specimen comes from a study of shared clonotypes between healthy human individuals. As for the study in general: CD8 memory received one plate per donor, CD8 naive two, CD4 memory three and CD4 naive three. Study-wide results and limits: Unshared clonotypes carried lower generation probabilities than those common to all four donors.

Repertoires were generated with immunoSEQ multiplex PCR, while TCRdb's copy carries only in-frame clones and drops some. The table has millions of clones, around 95% seen once. CDR1 SGHTA and CDR2 FQGTGA come from the germline V gene. The length of the CDR3 is 15 residues. The ends lost 3 bases at V and 4 bases at J; junction bases unmatched: 4. The receptor's source is a man between 18 and 29 years old in good health. Sequenced: naive CD4+ T cells sorted from blood. The sample's subset: CD45RA+ positively selected. The chain couples TRBV7-3 to TRBJ2-1; the match to TRBD2 covers 9 bases. CDR3 sequence: CASSLSGGSYNEQFF. As DNA, the CDR3 is TGTGCCAGCAGCTTGAGCGGGGGGTCTTACAATGAGCAGTTCTTC.